Listed below are T cell receptor beta chains from one sample, sequenced in a study of T cell repertoires in cytomegalovirus infection. MiXCR, run by TCRdb on the reads, gives a single entry per CDR3 protein. The repertoire holds more than 400,000 distinct CDR3 sequences, with about a quarter as singletons. The sequenced sample was PBMCs. The receptors come from a human donor in good health (CMV status not recorded). Some clones in this sample may be carry-over from other donors' samples. Both conserved end residues are part of each CDR3.

V gene: TRBV25-1; J gene: TRBJ2-5; CDR3 length: 15; CDR3 protein: CASSDLGQGRETQYF
V gene: TRBV28; J gene: TRBJ1-3; CDR3 length: 17; CDR3 protein: CASSLVLGQGAGNTIYF
V gene: TRBV12-3/TRBV12-4; J gene: TRBJ2-1; CDR3 length: 16; CDR3 protein: CASSSLLADSYNEQFF
V gene: TRBV7-6; J gene: TRBJ1-2; CDR3 length: 16; CDR3 protein: CASSLGGWTQAYGYTF
V gene: TRBV28; J gene: TRBJ2-3; CDR3 length: 12; CDR3 protein: CASEGTADTQYF
V gene: TRBV2; J gene: TRBJ2-7; CDR3 length: 16; CDR3 protein: CASSGGTASREREQYF
V gene: TRBV7-9; J gene: TRBJ2-7; CDR3 length: 14; CDR3 protein: CASSLGGRNYEQYF
V gene: TRBV29-1; J gene: TRBJ2-1; CDR3 length: 15; CDR3 protein: CSVNERESFYNEQFF
V gene: TRBV12-3/TRBV12-4; J gene: TRBJ2-3; CDR3 length: 14; CDR3 protein: CASSWDGGADTQYF
V gene: TRBV5-1; J gene: TRBJ2-1; CDR3 length: 15; CDR3 protein: CASSPGQTSYNEQFF
V gene: TRBV10-3; J gene: TRBJ2-5; CDR3 length: 14; CDR3 protein: CAISRTTDGETQYF
V gene: TRBV10-3; J gene: TRBJ2-3; CDR3 length: 15; CDR3 protein: CAISPQGSSTDTQYF
V gene: TRBV30; J gene: TRBJ2-3; CDR3 length: 12; CDR3 protein: CAWSVRADTQYF
V gene: TRBV6-6; J gene: TRBJ2-7; CDR3 length: 17; CDR3 protein: CASSYLRDFFSSYEQYF
V gene: TRBV19; J gene: TRBJ1-4; CDR3 length: 15; CDR3 protein: CASSLDRASNEKLFF
V gene: TRBV7-2; J gene: TRBJ2-5; CDR3 length: 16; CDR3 protein: CASSLAGGAGQETQYF
V gene: TRBV4-1; J gene: TRBJ2-1; CDR3 length: 15; CDR3 protein: CASSQVRASYNEQFF
V gene: TRBV28; J gene: TRBJ2-5; CDR3 length: 13; CDR3 protein: CASSDRGRETQYF
V gene: TRBV12-3/TRBV12-4; J gene: TRBJ1-6; CDR3 length: 13; CDR3 protein: CASSQNRDSPLHF
V gene: TRBV7-2; J gene: TRBJ2-1; CDR3 length: 17; CDR3 protein: CASSSTSGRRTYNEQFF
V gene: TRBV20-1; J gene: TRBJ2-1; CDR3 length: 17; CDR3 protein: CSARDRRGRKPYNEQFF
V gene: TRBV6-5; J gene: TRBJ2-1; CDR3 length: 13; CDR3 protein: CGAGAETYNEQFF
V gene: TRBV5-1; J gene: TRBJ2-7; CDR3 length: 15; CDR3 protein: CASSLGTRVAYEQYF
V gene: TRBV6-5; J gene: TRBJ1-3; CDR3 length: 16; CDR3 protein: CASSPTWTAPGNTIYF
V gene: TRBV12-3/TRBV12-4; J gene: TRBJ2-7; CDR3 length: 13; CDR3 protein: CASSLGGGYEQYF
V gene: TRBV20-1; J gene: TRBJ1-1; CDR3 length: 14; CDR3 protein: CSALDPGKDTEAFF
V gene: TRBV7-2; J gene: TRBJ2-7; CDR3 length: 12; CDR3 protein: CASSSLTYEQYF
V gene: TRBV7-2; J gene: TRBJ1-6; CDR3 length: 14; CDR3 protein: CASSLDGGNSPLHF
V gene: TRBV7-9; J gene: TRBJ2-3; CDR3 length: 16; CDR3 protein: CASSYSSGGITDTQYF
V gene: TRBV7-9; J gene: TRBJ1-2; CDR3 length: 17; CDR3 protein: CASAPTLEQEINYGYTF
V gene: TRBV27; J gene: TRBJ2-3; CDR3 length: 13; CDR3 protein: CASSYLEGDTQYF
V gene: TRBV10-3; J gene: TRBJ1-5; CDR3 length: 17; CDR3 protein: CAISRGGSRGAYQPQHF
V gene: TRBV19; J gene: TRBJ2-7; CDR3 length: 14; CDR3 protein: CASSIGLADYEQYF
V gene: TRBV4-1; J gene: TRBJ2-1; CDR3 length: 16; CDR3 protein: CASSQDRAGLYNEQFF
V gene: TRBV29-1; J gene: TRBJ1-2; CDR3 length: 13; CDR3 protein: CSAPRKGFTGYTF
V gene: TRBV6-2/TRBV6-3; J gene: TRBJ1-2; CDR3 length: 14; CDR3 protein: CASSYRGLGYGYTF
V gene: TRBV9; J gene: TRBJ2-3; CDR3 length: 16; CDR3 protein: CASSVGGTSLTDTQYF
V gene: TRBV29-1; J gene: TRBJ1-1; CDR3 length: 16; CDR3 protein: CSAGAWGPALNTEAFF
V gene: TRBV2; J gene: TRBJ1-5; CDR3 length: 14; CDR3 protein: CASGRDGDNQPQHF
V gene: TRBV7-2; J gene: TRBJ2-1; CDR3 length: 14; CDR3 protein: CASSPRDQYNEQFF
V gene: TRBV20-1; J gene: TRBJ2-2; CDR3 length: 14; CDR3 protein: CSARRAGGTGELFF
V gene: TRBV6-5; J gene: TRBJ1-2; CDR3 length: 18; CDR3 protein: CASSYSPPGAVLRRGYTF
V gene: TRBV7-7; J gene: TRBJ2-3; CDR3 length: 18; CDR3 protein: CASNFKRAGGESTDTQYF
V gene: TRBV20-1; J gene: TRBJ1-5; CDR3 length: 18; CDR3 protein: CSARAPPALTYSNQPQHF
V gene: TRBV29-1; J gene: TRBJ1-1; CDR3 length: 12; CDR3 protein: CSVGVWNTEAFF